This T cell receptor beta chain appears in the sequencing data of a study of cytomegalovirus exposure and HLA in healthy donors. The CDR3 has 19 amino acids. The study ran its PCR with 60 Vbeta and 13 Jbeta primers. Profiled with immunoSEQ multiplex PCR; TCRdb holds only in-frame clones, not every one. The repertoire consists of around 230,000 clones, with roughly 78% occurring once and the leading ten covering more than 0.45%. The receptor was isolated from a boy younger than 18 in good health and CMV-seronegative. The chain is built from TRBV21-1 and TRBJ2-6; whether TRBD2, the table's D call, matches the DNA was not checked. TRBV21-1 represents a pseudogene. Input material: PBMCs. The DNA of the CDR3 is TGTGCCAGCAGCCCTCAGAGGCAGGAATGTACTAGCGGGGCCAACGTCCTGACTTTC. Translated, it gives CASSPQRQECTSGANVLTF.